The clone carrying this T cell receptor beta chain has a count of ten or more. The germline V gene encodes CDR1 GTSNPN and CDR2 SVGIG (reference sequence). V was trimmed by 2 bases and J by 3 bases, leaving 8 bases between them. The CDR3 sequence is 12 residues long. In the source study's methods: Scientists estimated how many nucleated cells there were by amplifying reference gene primers. Some clones are missing from TCRdb's copy, which holds only in-frame ones; the method was immunoSEQ multiplex PCR. V and J calls and clone size follow that table, whereas D and trimming were derived from the DNA. Of about 91,000 clones listed, 75% to 85% are singletons. This specimen comes from a study of blood T cell repertoires in COVID-19.

The rearrangement links TRBV30 to TRBJ2-7; D remains ambiguous. The source of this sequence is an older man with acute or convalescent COVID-19. The sample comprised peripheral blood. CDR3 protein: CAWSSNSYEQYF. The CDR3, as DNA: TGTGCCTGGAGTAGTAACAGCTACGAGCAGTACTTC.